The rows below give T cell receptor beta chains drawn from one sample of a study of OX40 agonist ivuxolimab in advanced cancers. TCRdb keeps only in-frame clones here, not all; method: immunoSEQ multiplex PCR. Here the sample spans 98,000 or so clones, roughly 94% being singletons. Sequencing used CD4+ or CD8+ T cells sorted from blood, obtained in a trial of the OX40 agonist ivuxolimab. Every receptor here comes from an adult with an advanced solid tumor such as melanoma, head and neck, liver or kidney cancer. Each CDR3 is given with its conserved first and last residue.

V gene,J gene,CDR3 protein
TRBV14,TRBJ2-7,CASSQGILAGGSYEQYF
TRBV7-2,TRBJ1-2,CASIPHGAGGYGYTF
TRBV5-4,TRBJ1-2,CASSLPSTANYGYTF
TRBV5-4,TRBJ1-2,CASSVDSYGYTF
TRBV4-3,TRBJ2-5,CASSPRAQETQYF
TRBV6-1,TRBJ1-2,CASSGRQGVYFNYGYTF
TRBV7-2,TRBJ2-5,CASSRHRGETQYF
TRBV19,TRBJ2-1,CASSTWTGPYNEQFF
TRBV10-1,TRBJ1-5,CASSKGANQPQHF
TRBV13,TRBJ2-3,CASSVRGRDTQYF